One sample yielded the 3 T cell receptor beta chains listed below, sequenced in a study of cytomegalovirus exposure and HLA in healthy donors. The PCR made use of 60 Vbeta and 13 Jbeta primers. The protocol was immunoSEQ multiplex PCR, while the TCRdb copy is restricted to in-frame clones and leaves out a portion. The sample consists of roughly 170,000 clones, approximately 71% of them appearing once. Sequencing input: PBMCs. The receptor source for this set is a girl aged 10 to 17 in good health and CMV-seronegative.

The chain employs TRBV29-1 and TRBJ2-3; TRBD1 is a possible D gene (6 bases). Germline CDR1 is SQVTM and CDR2 is ANQGSEA. CDR3 length: 13 amino acids. Trimming removed 2 bases from V and 2 bases from J, with 8 bases in between. CDR3 amino acids: CSVEWGHTDTQYF. The CDR3 DNA sequence: TGCAGCGTTGAATGGGGACACACAGATACGCAGTATTTT.

This clone is a singleton in its sample. The chain couples TRBV2 to TRBJ2-7; no clear D. CDR1 is SNHLY, CDR2 FYNNEI, per germline. Trimming removed 11 bases from V and 2 bases from J, with 7 bases in between. This CDR3 has 10 amino acids. In nucleotides, the CDR3 is TGTGCCTGCTCTACCTACGAGCAGTACTTC. Amino acid sequence: CACSTYEQYF.

This chain connects TRBV18 to TRBJ1-5; D is unresolved. Germline V gene data show CDR1 as KGHSH and CDR2 as LQKENI. V lost 0 bases and J lost 7, with 7 bases in between. This CDR3 spans 13 amino acids. This CDR3 is CASSPPLEQPQHF. CDR3 nucleotides: TGTGCCAGCTCACCACCCCTGGAGCAGCCCCAGCATTTT.